This T cell receptor beta chain was retrieved from a study of T cell repertoires in cytomegalovirus infection. Study results and caveats: HLA-C-restricted CMV clonotypes gave the most frequent clonotype in two of eight donors.

The CDR3 covers 12 residues. V lost 5 bases and J 6 bases, leaving 10 bases between the germline ends. Germline CDR1 is SNHLY and CDR2 is FYNNEI. This clonotype was observed a few times. Its cognate antigen is unknown. TCRdb re-derived calls from the reads in MiXCR, one entry per CDR3 protein. The data show about 830,000 distinct CDR3 sequences, about 30% seen once. The sequence derives from a human donor in good health (CMV status not recorded). Some clones in this sample may be carry-over from other donors' samples. The chain is built from TRBV2 and TRBJ1-2, with D perhaps TRBD1 (5 bases). This sample comprised cultured CD8+ T cells from PBMCs, obtained from culture after CMV antigen stimulation. CDR3 region: CASSKGVNGYTF. The CDR3 nucleotides are TGTGCCAGCAGTAAAGGGGTGAATGGCTACACCTTC.